This T cell receptor (beta chain) is drawn from a study of early T cells in non-severe SARS-CoV-2 infection. Study-level background: Whole-blood bulk RNA, unsorted, was sequenced, and chains were unpaired. Study outcomes and limitations: The study's VDJdb matching favored anti-spike CD8 responses and missed private and CD4 specificities.

Turning to this clonotype: Its specificity is not known.

TCRdb reprocessed the 5' RACE reads with MiXCR, giving one entry per CDR3 protein. The sample contains more than 25,000 distinct CDR3 sequences, over 3.5% of which appear only once. Germline V gene data show CDR1 as SGHTA and CDR2 as FQGTGA. V was pared by 4 bases and J by 2 bases, with 6 bases of the junction left unmatched. The CDR3 has 15 amino acids. The rearrangement uses TRBV7-3 and TRBJ2-3, with 7 bases identical to TRBD2. The clonotype was recovered from an adult who was a healthcare worker with PCR-confirmed SARS-CoV-2 infection or an uninfected control (not recorded which). Input material: whole blood. The CDR3 DNA sequence: TGTGCCAGCAGCTCAATGGGGGGGTACACAGATACGCAGTATTTT. It yields the protein CASSSMGGYTDTQYF. Variable domain in full (rest from reference TRBV7-3 and TRBJ2-3): GAGVSQTPSNKVTEKGKYVELRCDPISGHTALYWYRQSLGQGPEFLIYFQGTGAADDSGLPNDRFFAVRPEGSVSTLKIQRTERGDSAVYLCASSSMGGYTDTQYFGPGTRLTVL.